These 30 T cell receptor beta chains came from one sample sequenced in a study of shared clonotypes between healthy human individuals. Libraries were prepared by immunoSEQ multiplex PCR; TCRdb keeps only in-frame clonotypes and omits some of them. The sample lists over 2 million clones; 85% to 95% were seen once. The sequenced material came from naive CD4+ T cells sorted from blood. Subset denoted: CD45RA+ positively selected. These receptors were obtained from a man in his late teens or twenties in good health.

The chain employs TRBV29-1 and TRBJ2-1, with 7 bases matching TRBD1. CDR3 length: 14 residues. The ends lost 2 bases at V and 8 bases at J; junction bases unmatched: 9. CDR1 is SQVTM, CDR2 ANQGSEA, per germline. CDR3 coding DNA: TGCAGCGTTGAACGACAAAGGGGGCGGGATGAGCAGTTCTTC. Translated: CSVERQRGRDEQFF.

The CDR3 spells CASSLSGDRYEQYF. CDR3 coding DNA: TGTGCCAGCAGCCTGAGCGGGGATAGGTACGAGCAGTACTTC. The rearrangement links TRBV7-2 to TRBJ2-7; TRBD2 matches at 7 bases. J was trimmed by 4 bases and V by 5 bases; bases with no gene match: 8. CDR3 length equals 14 residues. CDR1 and CDR2 from the germline V gene are SGHTA and FQGNSA.

This clone was found a few times. The V gene is TRBV19, the J gene TRBJ1-3; D gene uncertain. The CDR3 contains 15 residues. Per the germline V gene, CDR1 is LNHDA and CDR2 is SQIVND (reference sequence). Trimming took 3 bases from V and 0 from J, leaving 9 bases between them. The DNA of the CDR3 is TGTGCCAGTAGTATCTCCCCTTTCTCTGGAAACACCATATATTTT. It codes for CASSISPFSGNTIYF.

This chain joins TRBV4-1 and TRBJ2-3; 15 bases align to TRBD2. Germline V gene sequence: CDR1 MGHRA, CDR2 YSYEKL. The CDR3 totals 22 residues. V was pared by 0 bases and J by 0 bases, with 13 bases of the junction left unmatched. CDR3 coding DNA: TGCGCCAGCAGCCAAGATGAGGGACTAGCGGGAGGATTGGGGTATAGCACAGATACGCAGTATTTT. Translated: CASSQDEGLAGGLGYSTDTQYF.

CDR3 amino acids: CASSSAGGNSPLHF. CDR3 nucleotide sequence: TGTGCCAGCAGTTCAGCGGGGGGGAATTCACCCCTCCACTTT. This chain uses TRBV6-5 with TRBJ1-6; TRBD1 might be the D (5 bases). The CDR3 has 14 residues. Germline V gene lookup returns CDR1 MNHEY and CDR2 SVGAGI. With 4 bases removed from V and 7 bases from J, the gap between germline ends came to 11 bases.

Remarks on this clone: The identical CDR3 is also encoded by other nucleotide sequences in the sample. The rearrangement links TRBV6-1 to TRBJ2-5; TRBD2 agrees at 8 bases. Germline CDR1 reads MNHNS; CDR2 reads SASEGT. The CDR3 has 12 residues. Trimming cost V 10 bases and J 5 bases; bases outside gene matches: 6. CDR3 in amino acids: CATTSGGETQYF. The CDR3 region has the DNA TGTGCCACTACGAGCGGGGGTGAGACCCAGTACTTC.

The chain uses TRBV6-6 and TRBJ1-5; tentative D call: TRBD1 (6 bases). The CDR3 length is 16 residues. The V gene's germline CDR1 is MNHNY and CDR2 SVGAGI (reference sequence). V was clipped by 6 bases and J by 2 bases, with 17 bases between them. In DNA form, the CDR3 reads TGTGCCAGCAGGTACAGGGTAGGGGATGGCAATCAGCCCCAGCATTTT. Its protein is CASRYRVGDGNQPQHF.

The chain is built from TRBV11-2 and TRBJ2-7, with D uncertain. The germline V gene encodes CDR1 SGHAT and CDR2 FQNNGV. Trimming took 5 bases from V and 4 from J, leaving 9 bases between them. The CDR3 contains 12 residues. CDR3: CASSPRDYEQYF. CDR3 nucleotide sequence: TGTGCCAGCAGCCCTAGGGATTACGAGCAGTACTTC.

The chain employs TRBV7-9 and TRBJ1-3, with D possibly being TRBD1 (5 bases). CDR1 SEHNR and CDR2 FQNEAQ come from the germline V gene (reference sequence). The V gene lost 5 bases and the J gene lost 0 bases, with 14 bases spanning the gap. The CDR3 consists of 16 residues. CDR3: CASSAAGISSGNTIYF. The CDR3 DNA is TGTGCCAGCAGCGCGGCAGGGATTAGCTCTGGAAACACCATATATTTT.

The chain uses TRBV7-6 and TRBJ1-6; D unresolved. The CDR3 is 14 amino acids. Germline CDR1 reads SGHVS; CDR2 reads FNYEAQ. V lost 2 bases and J 7 bases, leaving 9 bases between the germline ends. The CDR3 DNA sequence: TGTGCCAGCAGCTTACCCGGAGAGAATTCACCCCTCCACTTT. Protein product: CASSLPGENSPLHF.

The V and J genes are TRBV7-3 and TRBJ1-6, with D tentatively TRBD1 (5 bases). Germline V lookup: CDR1 SGHTA, CDR2 FQGTGA. Trimming stripped 5 bases from V and 6 bases from J, with 11 bases between. The CDR3 has 14 residues. CDR3 amino acids: CASSQGSSNSPLHF. The CDR3 DNA sequence: TGTGCCAGCAGCCAGGGCAGTAGTAATTCACCCCTCCACTTT. The variable domain in full, with the rest retrieved from reference TRBV7-3 and TRBJ1-6, is GAGVSQTPSNKVTEKGKYVELRCDPISGHTALYWYRQSLGQGPEFLIYFQGTGAADDSGLPNDRFFAVRPEGSVSTLKIQRTERGDSAVYLCASSQGSSNSPLHFGNGTRLTVT.

The CDR3 reads CASSPLAGAAYEQYF. CDR3 DNA sequence: TGTGCCAGCTCACCGCTCGCGGGGGCTGCCTACGAGCAGTACTTC. The rearrangement links TRBV18 to TRBJ2-7, with D maybe TRBD2 (7 bases). V was pared by 3 bases and J by 2 bases, with 14 bases between. Germline lookup yields CDR1 KGHSH and CDR2 LQKENI. This CDR3 is 15 amino acids long.

The chain carries TRBV6-4 and TRBJ2-1, with 12 bases lining up with TRBD2. Germline V lookup: CDR1 MRHNA, CDR2 SNTAGT. This CDR3 region has 15 residues. J was trimmed by 10 bases and V by 6 bases; bases with no gene match: 10. CDR3 nucleotide sequence: TGTGCCAGCAGGAGGGAGGCTAGCGGGAGGGCGGAGCAGTTCTTC. Encoded protein: CASRREASGRAEQFF.

The V gene is TRBV29-1, the J gene TRBJ1-2; D gene unclear. The CDR3 contains 13 residues. The V gene lost 0 bases and the J gene lost 2 bases, with 7 bases spanning the gap. CDR1 SQVTM and CDR2 ANQGSEA come from the germline V gene. CDR3 nucleotide sequence: TGCAGCGTTGAAGACGGAATAAACTATGGCTACACCTTC. It specifies CSVEDGINYGYTF. Full variable domain (missing parts from reference TRBV29-1 and TRBJ1-2): SAVISQKPSRDICQRGTSLTIQCQVDSQVTMMFWYRQQPGQSLTLIATANQGSEATYESGFVIDKFPISRPNLTFSTLTVSNMSPEDSSIYLCSVEDGINYGYTFGSGTRLTVV.

The sample holds one count of this clone. This chain joins TRBV18 and TRBJ2-7; a weak D match, TRBD1 (6 bases). The CDR3 runs 15 residues. Trimming cost V 0 bases and J 2 bases, with 11 bases left between them. Germline-derived CDR1 and CDR2 are KGHSH and LQKENI. The CDR3 sequence: CASSPPLGTTYEQYF. In nucleotides, the CDR3 is TGTGCCAGCTCACCACCCCTCGGGACAACCTACGAGCAGTACTTC.

This chain links TRBV10-2 with TRBJ1-2; tentatively, D is TRBD1 (5 bases). CDR1 and CDR2 from the germline V gene are WSHSY and SAAADI. V was shortened by 4 bases and J by 8 bases, with 17 bases between the two germline ends. The CDR3 runs to 14 residues. This CDR3 is CASSVVREGSGYTF. CDR3 DNA sequence: TGCGCCAGCAGTGTAGTCAGGGAGGGCTCCGGCTACACCTTC.

The rearrangement uses TRBV11-2 and TRBJ1-3, with D possibly TRBD1 on 5 matching bases. Germline V gene data show CDR1 as SGHAT and CDR2 as FQNNGV. Trimming removed 5 bases from V and 0 bases from J, with 17 bases in between. The CDR3 runs to 17 residues. CDR3 DNA: TGTGCCAGCAGCAATAGAATTGGGCAGGGCTCTGGAAACACCATATATTTT. Translation gives CASSNRIGQGSGNTIYF.

This chain links TRBV30 with TRBJ2-7; D is ambiguous. Per the germline V gene, CDR1 is GTSNPN and CDR2 is SVGIG (reference sequence). V lost 0 bases and J 4 bases, leaving 10 bases between the germline ends. This CDR3 has 13 residues. DNA for the CDR3: TGTGCCTGGAGTGTCAACATTGCGTACGAGCAGTACTTC. Translated, it gives CAWSVNIAYEQYF.

V usage is TRBV4-1 and J usage is TRBJ2-7; 12 nucleotides align to TRBD1. The CDR3 covers 14 residues. Germline lookup yields CDR1 MGHRA and CDR2 YSYEKL. Germline trimming cut 4 bases from V and 8 bases from J; bases unmatched to any gene: 6. The CDR3 DNA follows: TGCGCCAGCAGCCCGGGACAGGGGGCGCAAAAGCAGTACTTC. Protein: CASSPGQGAQKQYF.

The chain couples TRBV7-9 to TRBJ2-7; 7 bases match TRBD1. Germline-derived CDR1 and CDR2 are SEHNR and FQNEAQ (reference sequence). After removal of 4 bases from V and 4 bases from J, the junction contained 10 bases not matched to a gene. The CDR3 covers 15 residues. This CDR3 is CASSSRDRGRYEQYF. The DNA for the CDR3 is TGTGCCAGCAGCTCCCGGGACAGAGGCCGGTACGAGCAGTACTTC.

The chain uses TRBV4-1 and TRBJ2-1, with 8 nucleotides matching TRBD2. CDR3 length: 16 amino acids. With V trimmed by 1 base and J by 6 bases, 8 bases remained unmatched. The V gene's germline CDR1 is MGHRA and CDR2 YSYEKL. The CDR3 DNA reads as TGCGCCAGCAGCCAAGTGGGAGGGACTAGGCCCAATGAGCAGTTCTTC. Translated: CASSQVGGTRPNEQFF.

The J gene is TRBJ2-7, the V gene TRBV21-1; the table calls TRBD2, which could not be checked here. TRBV21-1 corresponds to a pseudogene. This CDR3 is built from 14 residues. The CDR3 here is CASKKRGGVYEQYF. The CDR3 DNA is TGTGCCAGCAAGAAGCGGGGGGGAGTCTACGAGCAGTACTTC.

The V and J genes are TRBV5-4 and TRBJ2-5; 7 bases match TRBD2. CDR1 SGHNT and CDR2 YYREEE come from the germline V gene (reference sequence). V lost 4 bases to trimming and J lost 1 base; unmatched junction nucleotides: 7. The CDR3 has 15 residues. The CDR3: CASSRSGSPQETQYF. The CDR3, as DNA: TGTGCCAGCAGCCGTAGCGGGTCCCCCCAAGAGACCCAGTACTTC. Full variable domain (rest looked up from reference TRBV5-4 and TRBJ2-5): ETGVTQSPTHLIKTRGQQVTLRCSSQSGHNTVSWYQQALGQGPQFIFQYYREEENGRGNFPPRFSGLQFPNYSSELNVNALELDDSALYLCASSRSGSPQETQYFGPGTRLLVL.

The chain combines TRBV5-1 with TRBJ1-4, with TRBD1 matching 7 bases. Germline CDR1 reads SGHRS; CDR2 reads YFSETQ. Trimming took 4 bases from V and 5 from J; bases not matched to a gene: 5. The CDR3 is made up of 14 amino acids. CDR3 bases: TGCGCCAGCAGCGAACTACAGGGGAATGAAAAACTGTTTTTT. Translated, it gives CASSELQGNEKLFF.

V and J are TRBV28 and TRBJ2-5; TRBD2 agrees at 11 bases. This CDR3 has 15 residues. V shed 5 bases, J shed 4 bases, and the junction held 6 bases outside the gene matches. Germline V gene sequence: CDR1 MDHEN, CDR2 SYDVKM. CDR3 nucleotides: TGTGCCAGCAGTGTGACTAGCGGGGTAAGAGAGACCCAGTACTTC. It translates to CASSVTSGVRETQYF.

The rearrangement uses TRBV7-9 and TRBJ1-4; 7 nucleotides match TRBD1. Germline CDR1 reads SEHNR; CDR2 reads FQNEAQ (reference sequence). There are 15 residues in the CDR3. V lost 5 bases, J lost 7 bases, and 10 bases stayed unmatched. The DNA for the CDR3 is TGTGCCAGCAGCCCTATAGGGGGCGTAAGTGAAAAACTGTTTTTT. It is translated as CASSPIGGVSEKLFF.

This clone turned up a few times. The chain is built from TRBV6-5 and TRBJ2-5; 9 bases fit TRBD1. This CDR3 comprises 15 residues. V lost 2 bases and J lost 7; bases outside the gene matches: 8. The germline V gene has CDR1 MNHEY and CDR2 SVGAGI. As DNA, the CDR3 is TGTGCCAGCAGTTACGGGACAGGGAGTTCGGGGACCCAGTACTTC. Translating gives CASSYGTGSSGTQYF.

The V gene is TRBV7-9, the J gene TRBJ1-4; D is unresolved. Germline V gene sequence: CDR1 SEHNR, CDR2 FQNEAQ (reference sequence). Trimming cost V 2 bases and J 1 base, with 5 bases left between them. The CDR3 is 14 residues long. CDR3 sequence: CASSLSVTNEKLFF. The CDR3 DNA follows: TGTGCCAGCAGCTTATCAGTAACTAATGAAAAACTGTTTTTT.

The chain joins TRBV11-3 to TRBJ2-6; D is perhaps TRBD1 (6 bases). Germline values: CDR1 SGHNT, CDR2 YENEEA. V lost 3 bases to trimming and J lost 4 bases, with 7 bases between them. This CDR3 region has 14 residues. CDR3 coding DNA: TGTGCCAGCAGCTTCAGGGGCGGGGCCAACGTCCTGACTTTC. Translating gives CASSFRGGANVLTF.

This clone occurred a few times. This chain links TRBV5-1 with TRBJ2-7, with 13 bases aligning to TRBD2. Trimming at V came to 4 bases and at J to 3 bases, leaving 4 bases not matched to a gene. This CDR3 spans 15 amino acids. Germline V gives CDR1 SGHRS, CDR2 YFSETQ. CDR3 DNA: TGCGCCAGCAGCACCGGGACTAGCGGGATCTACGAGCAGTACTTC. Translated, it gives CASSTGTSGIYEQYF.